This T cell receptor beta chain is from a study of T cells after yellow fever vaccination. Study-wide results and limits: The presence of abundant clonotypes contaminating from the bulk population was possible in FACS-sorted repertoires. Though it reached lower strength, the secondary response hit its peak faster, day 5 versus 15. Detected again after the booster were most primary-vaccination clones, at 95% to 98% CD4 and about 89% CD8.

V was pared by 5 bases and J by 7 bases, with 26 bases between. CDR3 length: 18 amino acids. Germline CDR1 and CDR2: MNHEY and SVGEGT. As regards this clonotype: Its antigen remains unknown.

In making TCR cDNA, 5'RACE template switching added a universal primer site and UMIs to it. TCRdb used MiXCR to reprocess the 5' RACE reads, holding one entry per CDR3 protein. The table records about 550,000 distinct CDR3 sequences, approximately 21% of them present only once. The chain is built from TRBV6-2 or TRBV6-3 and TRBJ2-2; the D call may be TRBD1 or TRBD2 (5 bases each). The specimen comprised PBMCs, sampled 15 days after the yellow fever booster vaccination. The TCR originated in a man younger than 40 who received the YFV17D yellow fever vaccine. The CDR3 coding sequence is TGTGCCAGCAGTCCCGGTCCGGGGACGACCGAATTTGGCGGGGAGCTGTTTTTT. Translated, it gives CASSPGPGTTEFGGELFF.